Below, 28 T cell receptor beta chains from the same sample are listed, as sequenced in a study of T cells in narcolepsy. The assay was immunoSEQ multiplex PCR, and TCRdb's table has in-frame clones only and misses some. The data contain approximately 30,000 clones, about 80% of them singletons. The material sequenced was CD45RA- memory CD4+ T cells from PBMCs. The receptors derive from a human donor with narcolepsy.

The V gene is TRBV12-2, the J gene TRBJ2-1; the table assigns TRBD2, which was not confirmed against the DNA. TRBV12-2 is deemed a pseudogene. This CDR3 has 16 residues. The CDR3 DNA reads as TGTGCAAGTCGCTGCGTTGGGCTAGCCCCTCGAAATGAGCAGTTCTTC. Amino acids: CASRCVGLAPRNEQFF.

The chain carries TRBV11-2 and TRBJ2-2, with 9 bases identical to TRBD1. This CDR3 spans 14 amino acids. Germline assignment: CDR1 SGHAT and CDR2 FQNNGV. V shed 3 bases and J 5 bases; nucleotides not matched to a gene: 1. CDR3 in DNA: TGTGCCAGCAGCTTCGGACAGGGGACCGGGGAGCTGTTTTTT. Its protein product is CASSFGQGTGELFF. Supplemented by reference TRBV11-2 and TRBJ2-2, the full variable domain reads EAGVAQSPRYKIIEKRQSVAFWCNPISGHATLYWYQQILGQGPKLLIQFQNNGVVDDSQLPKDRFSAERLKGVDSTLKIQPAKLEDSAVYLCASSFGQGTGELFFGEGSRLTVL.

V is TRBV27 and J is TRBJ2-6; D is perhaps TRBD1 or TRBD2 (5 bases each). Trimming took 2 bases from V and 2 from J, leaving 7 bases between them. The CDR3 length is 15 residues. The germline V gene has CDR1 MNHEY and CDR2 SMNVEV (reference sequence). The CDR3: CASSLRGAGANVLTF. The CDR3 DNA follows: TGTGCCAGCAGTTTACGGGGCGCTGGGGCCAACGTCCTGACTTTC.

In nucleotides, the CDR3 is TGCGCCAGCAGCGAGACAGTCAGGGGGAATTCACCCCTCCACTTT. Translated, it gives CASSETVRGNSPLHF. This sequence joins TRBV5-1 and TRBJ1-6; 7 bases match TRBD1. Germline values: CDR1 SGHRS, CDR2 YFSETQ. The CDR3 runs 15 residues. After removal of 4 bases from V and 7 bases from J, the junction contained 8 bases not matched to a gene.

The CDR3 sequence is CASSSIYDRSNTEAFF. The CDR3 coding sequence is TGTGCCAGCAGCTCAATATACGACAGATCGAACACTGAAGCTTTCTTT. The chain combines TRBV11-3 with TRBJ1-1, with D perhaps matching TRBD1 (5 bases). Germline V gives CDR1 SGHNT, CDR2 YENEEA. This CDR3 has 16 amino acids. The V and J ends lost 4 bases and 1 base respectively, with 16 bases between them.

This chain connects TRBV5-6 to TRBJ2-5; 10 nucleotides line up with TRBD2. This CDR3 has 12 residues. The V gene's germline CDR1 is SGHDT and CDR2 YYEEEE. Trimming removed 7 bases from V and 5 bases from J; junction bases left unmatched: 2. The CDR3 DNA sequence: TGTGCCAGCCTAGCGGGGGAGGAGACCCAGTACTTC. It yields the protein CASLAGEETQYF.

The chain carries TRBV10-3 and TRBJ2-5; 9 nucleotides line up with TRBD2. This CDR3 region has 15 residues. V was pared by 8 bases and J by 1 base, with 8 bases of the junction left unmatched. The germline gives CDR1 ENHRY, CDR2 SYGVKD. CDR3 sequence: CAIGAGGRVQETQYF. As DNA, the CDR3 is TGTGCCATCGGGGCGGGGGGGCGTGTCCAAGAGACCCAGTACTTC.

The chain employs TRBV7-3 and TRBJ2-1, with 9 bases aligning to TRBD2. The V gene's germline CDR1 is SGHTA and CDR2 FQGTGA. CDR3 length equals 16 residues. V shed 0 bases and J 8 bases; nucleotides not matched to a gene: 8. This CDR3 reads CASSLTPSGGIYEQFF. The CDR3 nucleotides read TGTGCCAGCAGCTTAACGCCCAGCGGGGGGATATATGAGCAGTTCTTC.

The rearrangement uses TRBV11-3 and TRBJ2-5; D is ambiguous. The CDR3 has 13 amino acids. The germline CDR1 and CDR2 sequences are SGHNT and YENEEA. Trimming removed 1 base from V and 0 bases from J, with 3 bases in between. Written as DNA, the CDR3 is TGTGCCAGCAGCTTAGCTAACCAAGAGACCCAGTACTTC. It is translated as CASSLANQETQYF.

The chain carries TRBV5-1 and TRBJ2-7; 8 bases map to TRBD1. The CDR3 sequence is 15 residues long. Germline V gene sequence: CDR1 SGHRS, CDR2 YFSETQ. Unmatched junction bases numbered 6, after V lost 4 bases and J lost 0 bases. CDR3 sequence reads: CASSPRQGTSYEQYF. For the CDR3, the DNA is TGCGCCAGCAGCCCCAGACAGGGGACCTCCTACGAGCAGTACTTC.

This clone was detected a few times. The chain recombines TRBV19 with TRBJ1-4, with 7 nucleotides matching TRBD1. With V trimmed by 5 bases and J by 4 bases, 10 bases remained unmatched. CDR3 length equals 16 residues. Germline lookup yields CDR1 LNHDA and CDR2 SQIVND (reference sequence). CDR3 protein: CASSPPGQGVNEKLFF. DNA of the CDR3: TGTGCCAGTAGTCCCCCCGGGCAGGGGGTTAATGAAAAACTGTTTTTT. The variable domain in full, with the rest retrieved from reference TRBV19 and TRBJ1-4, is DGGITQSPKYLFRKEGQNVTLSCEQNLNHDAMYWYRQDPGQGLRLIYYSQIVNDFQKGDIAEGYSVSREKKESFPLTVTSAQKNPTAFYLCASSPPGQGVNEKLFFGSGTQLSVL.

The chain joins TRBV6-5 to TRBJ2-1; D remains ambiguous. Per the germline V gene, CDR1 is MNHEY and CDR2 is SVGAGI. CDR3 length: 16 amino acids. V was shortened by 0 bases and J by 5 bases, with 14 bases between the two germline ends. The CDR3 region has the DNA TGTGCCAGCAGTTACTCGCGTCTAGGGTCGGACAATGAGCAGTTCTTC. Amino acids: CASSYSRLGSDNEQFF.

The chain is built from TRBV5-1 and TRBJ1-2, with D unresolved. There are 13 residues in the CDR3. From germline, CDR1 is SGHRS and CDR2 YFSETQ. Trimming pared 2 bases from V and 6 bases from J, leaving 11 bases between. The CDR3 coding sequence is TGCGCCAGCAGCTTATATGAGGATAATGGCTACACCTTC. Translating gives CASSLYEDNGYTF.

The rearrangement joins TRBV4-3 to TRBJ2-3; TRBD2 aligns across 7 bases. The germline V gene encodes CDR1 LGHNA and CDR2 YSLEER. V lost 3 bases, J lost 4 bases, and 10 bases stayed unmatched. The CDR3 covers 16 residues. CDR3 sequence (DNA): TGCGCCAGCAGCCATGGCGGACTAGACGTTGCAGATACGCAGTATTTT. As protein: CASSHGGLDVADTQYF.

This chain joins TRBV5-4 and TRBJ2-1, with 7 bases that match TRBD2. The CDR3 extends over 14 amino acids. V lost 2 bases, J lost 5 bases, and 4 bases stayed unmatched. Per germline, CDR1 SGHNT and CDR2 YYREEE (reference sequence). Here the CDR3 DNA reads TGTGCCAGCAGCTTCTCGAGCGGGGACAATGAGCAGTTCTTC. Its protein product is CASSFSSGDNEQFF.

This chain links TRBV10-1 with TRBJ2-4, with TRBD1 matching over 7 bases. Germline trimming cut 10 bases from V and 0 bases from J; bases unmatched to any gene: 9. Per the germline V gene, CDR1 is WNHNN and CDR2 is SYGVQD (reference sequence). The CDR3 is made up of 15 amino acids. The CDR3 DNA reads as TGCGCCAACCCGACAGGGCCCATAGCCAAAAACATTCAGTACTTC. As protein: CANPTGPIAKNIQYF.

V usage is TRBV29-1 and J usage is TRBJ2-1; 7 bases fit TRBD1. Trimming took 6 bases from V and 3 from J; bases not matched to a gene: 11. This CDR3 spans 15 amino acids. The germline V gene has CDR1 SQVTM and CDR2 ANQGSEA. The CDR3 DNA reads TGCAGCGTGCCCAAGGGGGCAGGGGACTACAATGAGCAGTTCTTC. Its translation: CSVPKGAGDYNEQFF.

Written as DNA, the CDR3 is TGTGCCAGTAGTACTAGCGGGGGGGCCCTCTCCTACGAGCAGTACTTC. It is translated as CASSTSGGALSYEQYF. The V call is TRBV19, the J call TRBJ2-7; TRBD2 agrees at 12 bases. CDR3 size: 16 residues. Per germline, CDR1 LNHDA and CDR2 SQIVND (reference sequence). The V and J ends lost 4 bases and 0 bases, in that order; junction bases with no gene match: 4.

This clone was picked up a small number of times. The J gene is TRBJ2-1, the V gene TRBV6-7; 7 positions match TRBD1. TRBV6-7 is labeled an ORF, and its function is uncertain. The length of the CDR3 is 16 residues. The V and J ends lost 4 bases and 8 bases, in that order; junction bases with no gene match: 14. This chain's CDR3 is CASSWDDRERGDEQFF. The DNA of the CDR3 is TGTGCCAGCAGTTGGGACGACAGGGAAAGGGGCGATGAGCAGTTCTTC.

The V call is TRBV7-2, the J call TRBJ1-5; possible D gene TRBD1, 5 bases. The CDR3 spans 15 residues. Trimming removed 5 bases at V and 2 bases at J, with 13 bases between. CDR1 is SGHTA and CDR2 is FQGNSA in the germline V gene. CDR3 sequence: CASSPQGGGNQPQHF. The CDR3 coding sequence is TGTGCCAGCAGCCCCCAGGGCGGCGGCAATCAGCCCCAGCATTTT.

DNA for the CDR3: TGCGCCAGCAGCTTGGCCGAACAGGTAGCCAATTCACCCCTCCACTTT. Its translation is CASSLAEQVANSPLHF. V usage is TRBV5-1 and J usage is TRBJ1-6; weak D call: TRBD1 (5 bases). Germline CDR1 and CDR2: SGHRS and YFSETQ. Deletions cut 0 bases from V and 7 bases from J, with 14 bases between. This CDR3 spans 16 amino acids. The full variable domain, its missing parts supplied by reference TRBV5-1 and TRBJ1-6, is KAGVTQTPRYLIKTRGQQVTLSCSPISGHRSVSWYQQTPGQGLQFLFEYFSETQRNKGNFPGRFSGRQFSNSRSEMNVSTLELGDSALYLCASSLAEQVANSPLHFGNGTRLTVT.

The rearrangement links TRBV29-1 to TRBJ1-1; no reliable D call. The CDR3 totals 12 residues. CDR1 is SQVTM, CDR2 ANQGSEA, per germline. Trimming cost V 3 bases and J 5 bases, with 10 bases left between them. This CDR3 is CSVDPVRTEAFF. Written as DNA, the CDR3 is TGCAGCGTTGACCCGGTGAGGACTGAAGCTTTCTTT. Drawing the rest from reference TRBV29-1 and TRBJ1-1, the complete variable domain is SAVISQKPSRDICQRGTSLTIQCQVDSQVTMMFWYRQQPGQSLTLIATANQGSEATYESGFVIDKFPISRPNLTFSTLTVSNMSPEDSSIYLCSVDPVRTEAFFGQGTRLTVV.

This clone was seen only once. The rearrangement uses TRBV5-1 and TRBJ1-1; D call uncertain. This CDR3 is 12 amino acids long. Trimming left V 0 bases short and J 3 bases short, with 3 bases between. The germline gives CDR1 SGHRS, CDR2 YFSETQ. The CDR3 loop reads CASSLGDTEAFF. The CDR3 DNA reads TGCGCCAGCAGCTTGGGGGACACTGAAGCTTTCTTT.

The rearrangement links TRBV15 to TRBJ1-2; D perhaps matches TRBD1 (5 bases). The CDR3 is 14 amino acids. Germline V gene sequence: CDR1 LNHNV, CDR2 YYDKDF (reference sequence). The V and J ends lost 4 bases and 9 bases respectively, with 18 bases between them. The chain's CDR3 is CATSTPEGTRSYTF. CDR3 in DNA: TGTGCCACCAGCACCCCGGAGGGGACGAGGAGCTACACCTTC.

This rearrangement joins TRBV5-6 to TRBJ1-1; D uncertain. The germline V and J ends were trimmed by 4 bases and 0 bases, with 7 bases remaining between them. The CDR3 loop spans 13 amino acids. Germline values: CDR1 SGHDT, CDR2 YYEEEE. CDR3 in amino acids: CASSPALNTEAFF. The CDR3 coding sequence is TGTGCCAGCAGCCCAGCACTGAACACTGAAGCTTTCTTT.

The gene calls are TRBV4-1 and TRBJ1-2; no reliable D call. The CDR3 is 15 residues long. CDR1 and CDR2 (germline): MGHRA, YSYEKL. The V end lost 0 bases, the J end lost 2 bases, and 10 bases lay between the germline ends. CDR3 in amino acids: CASSQDYIRNYGYTF. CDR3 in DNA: TGCGCCAGCAGCCAAGATTATATTAGAAACTATGGCTACACCTTC.

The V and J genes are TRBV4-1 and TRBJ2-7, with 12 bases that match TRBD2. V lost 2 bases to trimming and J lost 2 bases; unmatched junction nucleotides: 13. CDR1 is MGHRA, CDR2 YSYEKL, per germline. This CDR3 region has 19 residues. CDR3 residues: CASSQTRLAGGGAPYEQYF. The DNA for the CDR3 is TGCGCCAGCAGCCAAACCCGCCTAGCGGGGGGGGGAGCCCCCTACGAGCAGTACTTC.

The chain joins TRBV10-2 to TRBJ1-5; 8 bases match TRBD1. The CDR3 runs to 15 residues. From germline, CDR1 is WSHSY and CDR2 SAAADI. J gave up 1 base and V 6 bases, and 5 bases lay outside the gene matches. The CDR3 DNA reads TGCGCCAGCAGGCGACAGGGGTCCAGCAATCAGCCCCAGCATTTT. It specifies CASRRQGSSNQPQHF.